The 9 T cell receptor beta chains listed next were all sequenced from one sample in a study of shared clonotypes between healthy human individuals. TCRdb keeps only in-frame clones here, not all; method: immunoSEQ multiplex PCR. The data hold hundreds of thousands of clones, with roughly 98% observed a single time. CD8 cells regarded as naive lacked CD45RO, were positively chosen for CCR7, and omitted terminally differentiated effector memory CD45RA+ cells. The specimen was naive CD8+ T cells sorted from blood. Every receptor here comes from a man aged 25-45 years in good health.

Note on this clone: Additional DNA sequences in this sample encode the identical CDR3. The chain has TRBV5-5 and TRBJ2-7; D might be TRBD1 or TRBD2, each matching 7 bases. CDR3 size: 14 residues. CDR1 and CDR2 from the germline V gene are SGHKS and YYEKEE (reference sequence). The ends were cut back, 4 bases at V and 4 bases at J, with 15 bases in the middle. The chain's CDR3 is CASSLRQGGYEQYF. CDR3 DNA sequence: TGTGCCAGCAGCCTCAGGCAGGGGGGGTACGAGCAGTACTTC.

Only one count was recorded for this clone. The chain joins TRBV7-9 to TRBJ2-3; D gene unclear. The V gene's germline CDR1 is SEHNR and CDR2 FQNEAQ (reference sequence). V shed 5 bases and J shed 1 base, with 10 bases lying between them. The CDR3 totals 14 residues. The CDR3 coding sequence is TGTGCCAGCAGCAGGGTGTCTGGCACAGATACGCAGTATTTT. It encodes CASSRVSGTDTQYF. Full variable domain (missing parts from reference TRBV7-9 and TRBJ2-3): DTGVSQNPRHKITKRGQNVTFRCDPISEHNRLYWYRQTLGQGPEFLTYFQNEAQLEKSRLLSDRFSAERPKGSFSTLEIQRTEQGDSAMYLCASSRVSGTDTQYFGPGTRLTVL.

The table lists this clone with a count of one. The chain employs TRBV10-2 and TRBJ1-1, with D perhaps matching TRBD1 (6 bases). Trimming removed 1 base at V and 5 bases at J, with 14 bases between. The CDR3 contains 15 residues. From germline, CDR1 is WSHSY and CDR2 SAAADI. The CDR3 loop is CASSEYQQGRTEAFF. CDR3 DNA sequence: TGCGCCAGCAGTGAGTATCAACAGGGTAGGACTGAAGCTTTCTTT.

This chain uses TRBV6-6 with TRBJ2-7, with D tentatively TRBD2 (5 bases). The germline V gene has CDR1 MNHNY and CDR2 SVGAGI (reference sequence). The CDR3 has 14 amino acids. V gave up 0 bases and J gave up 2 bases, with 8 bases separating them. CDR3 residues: CASSYSAGTYEQYF. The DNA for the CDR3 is TGTGCCAGCAGTTACTCGGCGGGTACCTACGAGCAGTACTTC.

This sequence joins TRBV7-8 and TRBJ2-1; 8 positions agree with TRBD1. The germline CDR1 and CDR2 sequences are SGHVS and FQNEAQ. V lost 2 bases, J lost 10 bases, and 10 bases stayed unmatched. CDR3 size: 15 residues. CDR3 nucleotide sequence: TGTGCCAGCAGCTTAATGACAGGGGCCACAGACGAGCAGTTCTTC. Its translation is CASSLMTGATDEQFF. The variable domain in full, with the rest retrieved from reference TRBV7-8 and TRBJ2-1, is GAGVSQSPRYKVAKRGQDVALRCDPISGHVSLFWYQQALGQGPEFLTYFQNEAQLDKSGLPSDRFFAERPEGSVSTLKIQRTQQEDSAVYLCASSLMTGATDEQFFGPGTRLTVL.

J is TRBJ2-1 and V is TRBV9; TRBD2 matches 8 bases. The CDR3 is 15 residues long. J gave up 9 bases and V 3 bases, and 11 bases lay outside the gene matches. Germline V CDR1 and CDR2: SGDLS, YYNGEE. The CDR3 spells CASSATAGDGREQFF. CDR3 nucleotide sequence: TGTGCCAGCAGCGCGACAGCGGGGGACGGACGTGAGCAGTTCTTC. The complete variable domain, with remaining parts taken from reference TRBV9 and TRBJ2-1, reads DSGVTQTPKHLITATGQRVTLRCSPRSGDLSVYWYQQSLDQGLQFLIQYYNGEERAKGNILERFSAQQFPDLHSELNLSSLELGDSALYFCASSATAGDGREQFFGPGTRLTVL.

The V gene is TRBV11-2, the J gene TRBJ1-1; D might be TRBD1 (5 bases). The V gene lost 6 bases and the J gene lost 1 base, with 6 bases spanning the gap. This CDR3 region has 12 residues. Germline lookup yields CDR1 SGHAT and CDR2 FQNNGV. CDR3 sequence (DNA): TGTGCCAGCAGGGGACCGAACACTGAAGCTTTCTTT. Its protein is CASRGPNTEAFF.

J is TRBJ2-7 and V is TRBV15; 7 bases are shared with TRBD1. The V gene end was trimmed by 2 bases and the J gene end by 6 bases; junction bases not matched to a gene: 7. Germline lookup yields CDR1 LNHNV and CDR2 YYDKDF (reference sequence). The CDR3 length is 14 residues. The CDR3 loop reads CATSRTGQLAEQYF. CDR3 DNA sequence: TGTGCCACCAGCAGAACGGGACAGCTAGCCGAGCAGTACTTC.

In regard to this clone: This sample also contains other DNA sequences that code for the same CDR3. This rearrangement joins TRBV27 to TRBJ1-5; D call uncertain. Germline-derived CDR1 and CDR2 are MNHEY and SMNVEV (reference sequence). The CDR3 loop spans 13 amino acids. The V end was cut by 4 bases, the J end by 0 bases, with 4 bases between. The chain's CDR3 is CASSSYSNQPQHF. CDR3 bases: TGTGCCAGCAGTTCATATAGCAATCAGCCCCAGCATTTT.